The entry below describes one TCR beta chain. Germline CDR1 MNHNY, CDR2 SVGAGI (reference sequence). This CDR3 spans 11 amino acids. V was pared by 7 bases and J by 8 bases, with 11 bases between. Source study methods: Amplified reference gene primers provided the basis for estimating nucleated cell counts. Clones were read by immunoSEQ multiplex PCR, and TCRdb kept only the in-frame ones, dropping some. V and J calls and clone size are copied from that table; D and trimming were computed from the DNA. The sample includes roughly 63,000 clones, 70% to 85% of them seen just once. These data are taken from a study of blood T cell repertoires in COVID-19. Study background: Researchers got acute and convalescent COVID-19 samples from the United States, Italy and Spain. From T cells, B-cell-depleted T cells, or PBMCs came the material, which was cDNA or gDNA.

The chain joins TRBV6-6 to TRBJ1-1; D uncertain. The receptor's source is an older man with acute or convalescent COVID-19. Material for sequencing was peripheral blood. The CDR3 region is CASNTHQEAFF. Here the CDR3 DNA reads TGTGCCAGCAACACACATCAGGAAGCTTTCTTT.